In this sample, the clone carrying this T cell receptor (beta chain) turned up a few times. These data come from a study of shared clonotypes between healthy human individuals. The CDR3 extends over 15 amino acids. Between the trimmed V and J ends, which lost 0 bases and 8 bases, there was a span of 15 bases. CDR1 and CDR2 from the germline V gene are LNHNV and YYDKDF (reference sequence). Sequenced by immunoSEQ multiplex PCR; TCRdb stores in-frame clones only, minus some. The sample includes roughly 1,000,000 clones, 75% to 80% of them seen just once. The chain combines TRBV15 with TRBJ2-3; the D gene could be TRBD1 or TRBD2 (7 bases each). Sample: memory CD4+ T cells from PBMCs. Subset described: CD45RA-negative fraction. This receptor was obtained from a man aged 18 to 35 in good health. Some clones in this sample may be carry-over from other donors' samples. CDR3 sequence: CATSRDTGEGGTQYF. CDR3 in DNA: TGTGCCACCAGCAGAGATACAGGGGAGGGAGGTACGCAGTATTTT.